The 14 T cell receptor beta chains below come from one sample, sequenced in a study of T cell responses to AZD1222 COVID-19 vaccine. Assay used: immunoSEQ multiplex PCR; TCRdb lists only in-frame clones, some missing. The table has over 65,000 clones, about 90% seen once. Sample: peripheral blood, taken on day 0 of AZD1222 vaccination. The receptors derive from an adult in good health.

The chain recombines TRBV5-1 with TRBJ2-3, with D perhaps matching TRBD2 (6 bases). Germline V CDR1 and CDR2: SGHRS, YFSETQ. Trimming removed 4 bases at V and 9 bases at J, with 15 bases between. This CDR3 has 13 residues. The CDR3 DNA reads as TGCGCCAGCAGCCTCAACCCCGGGGGAACGCAGTATTTT. It codes for CASSLNPGGTQYF.

This rearrangement joins TRBV28 to TRBJ1-1; 8 bases are shared with TRBD1. The germline V gene encodes CDR1 MDHEN and CDR2 SYDVKM. J gave up 2 bases and V 3 bases, and 8 bases lay outside the gene matches. This CDR3 spans 16 amino acids. For the CDR3, the DNA is TGTGCCAGCAGTTTGCTAGGAGGACAGGGTAACACTGAAGCTTTCTTT. Encoded protein: CASSLLGGQGNTEAFF.

The gene calls are TRBV7-2 and TRBJ2-5, with D hard to call. The CDR3 covers 16 residues. The ends were cut back, 4 bases at V and 4 bases at J, with 19 bases in the middle. CDR1 is SGHTA and CDR2 is FQGNSA in the germline V gene. The CDR3 DNA sequence: TGTGCCAGCAGCTCTCCCAGAAGATCCCGGCCAGAGACCCAGTACTTC. It translates to CASSSPRRSRPETQYF.

The V gene is TRBV28, the J gene TRBJ1-2, with D hard to call. From germline, CDR1 is MDHEN and CDR2 SYDVKM. The length of the CDR3 is 14 residues. Trimming took off 6 bases at V and 1 base at J, with 12 bases between the two ends. CDR3 in amino acids: CASRPGTLNYGYTF. In nucleotides, the CDR3 is TGTGCCAGCAGACCGGGCACCCTTAACTATGGCTACACCTTC.

The gene calls are TRBV7-9 and TRBJ1-5; 7 bases are a match to TRBD1. This CDR3 is 13 amino acids long. V shed 5 bases, J shed 6 bases, and the junction held 4 bases outside the gene matches. Per germline, CDR1 SEHNR and CDR2 FQNEAQ (reference sequence). The CDR3 sequence is CASSTQGGQPQHF. The DNA of the CDR3 is TGTGCCAGCAGCACTCAGGGGGGTCAGCCCCAGCATTTT.

V usage is TRBV9 and J usage is TRBJ1-4, with 9 bases lining up with TRBD1. With V trimmed by 0 bases and J by 5 bases, 2 bases remained unmatched. The CDR3 has 15 residues. Germline CDR1 reads SGDLS; CDR2 reads YYNGEE. The DNA for the CDR3 is TGTGCCAGCAGCGTAGAGGGACAGGGCAATGAAAAACTGTTTTTT. Protein sequence: CASSVEGQGNEKLFF.

The chain joins TRBV28 to TRBJ1-2, with D perhaps TRBD1 (5 bases). The CDR3 spans 13 residues. V was pared by 6 bases and J by 8 bases, with 16 bases between. CDR1 and CDR2 from the germline V gene are MDHEN and SYDVKM. The CDR3 region has the DNA TGTGCCAGCAGATCCCCCAGGGCGAACGGCTACACCTTC. It yields the protein CASRSPRANGYTF.

The rearrangement links TRBV7-3 to TRBJ1-1; possibly TRBD1 for D (5 bases). Germline V gene lookup returns CDR1 SGHTA and CDR2 FQGTGA. The CDR3 extends over 12 amino acids. Trimming stripped 5 bases from V and 1 base from J, with 5 bases between. For the CDR3, the DNA is TGTGCCAGCAGCAGGGGGAACACTGAAGCTTTCTTT. Its translation: CASSRGNTEAFF. The entire variable domain, with the rest obtained from reference TRBV7-3 and TRBJ1-1, is as follows: GAGVSQTPSNKVTEKGKYVELRCDPISGHTALYWYRQSLGQGPEFLIYFQGTGAADDSGLPNDRFFAVRPEGSVSTLKIQRTERGDSAVYLCASSRGNTEAFFGQGTRLTVV.

The chain has TRBV2 and TRBJ2-5; 7 nucleotides match TRBD1. This CDR3 region has 13 residues. V dropped 6 bases and J dropped 1; count of bases not matched to a gene: 2. The germline CDR1 and CDR2 sequences are SNHLY and FYNNEI. The CDR3 region has the DNA TGTGCCAGCAGGGGACAGCCCCAAGAGACCCAGTACTTC. Amino acid sequence: CASRGQPQETQYF.

This rearrangement joins TRBV28 to TRBJ1-6; 9 bases map to TRBD1. This CDR3 comprises 15 residues. CDR1 and CDR2 from the germline V gene are MDHEN and SYDVKM. The V gene end was trimmed by 4 bases and the J gene end by 5 bases; junction bases not matched to a gene: 3. The CDR3 DNA reads as TGTGCCAGCAGTTCCGACAGGGGGAATAATTCACCCCTCCACTTT. The encoded protein is CASSSDRGNNSPLHF.

The chain uses TRBV5-1 and TRBJ2-7; D uncertain. This CDR3 is 14 amino acids long. Germline CDR1 is SGHRS and CDR2 is YFSETQ. Trimming cost V 3 bases and J 3 bases, with 13 bases left between them. The CDR3 loop is CASSSYPDGYEQYF. CDR3 nucleotide sequence: TGCGCCAGCAGCTCCTACCCGGACGGCTACGAGCAGTACTTC.

The gene calls are TRBV2 and TRBJ1-5, with D possibly matching TRBD1 (6 bases). Per the germline V gene, CDR1 is SNHLY and CDR2 is FYNNEI. V lost 4 bases and J lost 3, with 10 bases in between. This CDR3 has 14 amino acids. The CDR3 bases are TGTGCCAGCAGTGTATCAGGGGTCAATCAGCCCCAGCATTTT. Its protein is CASSVSGVNQPQHF.

J is TRBJ2-5 and V is TRBV28; D uncertain. This CDR3 comprises 13 residues. Trimming left V 5 bases short and J 2 bases short, with 9 bases between. CDR1 and CDR2 from the germline V gene are MDHEN and SYDVKM. The CDR3 loop is CASSAPGQETQYF. The CDR3 region has the DNA TGTGCCAGCAGTGCCCCTGGTCAAGAGACCCAGTACTTC. The full variable domain, with the rest looked up from reference TRBV28 and TRBJ2-5, is DVKVTQSSRYLVKRTGEKVFLECVQDMDHENMFWYRQDPGLGLRLIYFSYDVKMKEKGDIPEGYSVSREKKERFSLILESASTNQTSMYLCASSAPGQETQYFGPGTRLLVL.

This chain uses TRBV6-1 with TRBJ2-7; D gene ambiguous. This CDR3 region has 15 residues. Germline CDR1 and CDR2: MNHNS and SASEGT. Trimming cost V 1 base and J 9 bases, with 19 bases left between them. Here the CDR3 reads CASSEVWSAATGQYF. The CDR3 DNA is TGTGCCAGCAGTGAAGTCTGGTCGGCAGCTACGGGGCAGTACTTC.